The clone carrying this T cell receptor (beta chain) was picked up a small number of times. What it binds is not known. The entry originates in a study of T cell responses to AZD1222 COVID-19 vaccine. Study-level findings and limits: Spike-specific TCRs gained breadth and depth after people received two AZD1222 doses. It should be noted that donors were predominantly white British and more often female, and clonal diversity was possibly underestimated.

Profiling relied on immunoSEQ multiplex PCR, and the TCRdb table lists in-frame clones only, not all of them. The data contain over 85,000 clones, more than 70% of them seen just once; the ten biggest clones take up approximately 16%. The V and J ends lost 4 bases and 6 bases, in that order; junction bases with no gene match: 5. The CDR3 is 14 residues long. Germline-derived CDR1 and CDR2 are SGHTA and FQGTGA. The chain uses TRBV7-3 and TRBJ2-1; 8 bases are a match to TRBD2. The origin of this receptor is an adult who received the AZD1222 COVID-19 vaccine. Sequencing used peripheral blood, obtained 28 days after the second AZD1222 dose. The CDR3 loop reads CASSSGLAINEQFF. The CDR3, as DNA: TGTGCCAGCAGCTCTGGACTAGCTATCAATGAGCAGTTCTTC.